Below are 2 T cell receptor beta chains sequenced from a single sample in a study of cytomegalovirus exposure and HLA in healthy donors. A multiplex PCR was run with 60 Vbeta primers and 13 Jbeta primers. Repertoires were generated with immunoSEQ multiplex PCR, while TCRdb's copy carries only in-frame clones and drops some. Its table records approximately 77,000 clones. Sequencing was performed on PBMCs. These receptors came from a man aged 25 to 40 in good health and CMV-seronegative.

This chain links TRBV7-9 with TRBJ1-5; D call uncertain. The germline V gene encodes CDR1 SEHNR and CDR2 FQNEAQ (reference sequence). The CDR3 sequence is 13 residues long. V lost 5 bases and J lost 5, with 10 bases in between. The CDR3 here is CASSVTADQPQHF. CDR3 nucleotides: TGTGCCAGCAGCGTTACAGCCGATCAGCCCCAGCATTTT. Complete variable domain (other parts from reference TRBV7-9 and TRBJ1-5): DTGVSQNPRHKITKRGQNVTFRCDPISEHNRLYWYRQTLGQGPEFLTYFQNEAQLEKSRLLSDRFSAERPKGSFSTLEIQRTEQGDSAMYLCASSVTADQPQHFGDGTRLSIL.

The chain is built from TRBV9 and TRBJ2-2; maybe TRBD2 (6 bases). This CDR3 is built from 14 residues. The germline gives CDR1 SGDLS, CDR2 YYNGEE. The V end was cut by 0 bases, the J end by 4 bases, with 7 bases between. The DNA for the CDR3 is TGTGCCAGCAGCGTAGTGGGGGGCACCGGGGAGCTGTTTTTT. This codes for CASSVVGGTGELFF.